This is a list of T cell receptor beta chains from one sample in a study of blood T cell repertoires in COVID-19. Generated by immunoSEQ multiplex PCR, the TCRdb table keeps only in-frame clones and is missing some. The sample lists about 68,000 clones, more than 70% occurring once. The specimen was peripheral blood. The origin of the receptors is a man in his fifties or sixties with active COVID-19. CDR3s include the opening cysteine and the closing phenylalanine or tryptophan. Fields, in order: J gene, V gene, D gene, clone size, CDR3 DNA, CDR3 protein. A D gene is named only where the DNA matches it firmly. Expanded clones get a size class; other rows say once, few or many, or leave the size out.

TRBJ2-7 | TRBV7-2 | TRBD1 | - | TGTGCCAGCAGCCCAGGGACAGGGGCCTACGAGCAGTACTTC | CASSPGTGAYEQYF
TRBJ2-3 | TRBV5-1 | TRBD1 | - | TGCGCCAGCCAGACAGGGGACACAGATACGCAGTATTTT | CASQTGDTDTQYF
TRBJ1-3 | TRBV19 | TRBD1 | few | TGTGCCAGTAGTTGGGACAGGGCTGTTGGGAACACCATATATTTT | CASSWDRAVGNTIYF
TRBJ2-5 | TRBV5-1 | TRBD1 | - | TGCGCCAGCAGCCTTATCGGACAGGGCGTTGAGACCCAGTACTTC | CASSLIGQGVETQYF
TRBJ2-3 | TRBV19 | TRBD2 | - | TGTGCCAGTAGTGTGCAGGGTAGCGGGACCGCTGGTGGGCAGTATTTT | CASSVQGSGTAGGQYF
TRBJ1-2 | TRBV18 | - | - | TGTGCCAGCTCCCTTTTTAACTATGGCTACACCTTC | CASSLFNYGYTF
TRBJ2-4 | TRBV6-6 | - | - | TGTGCCAGCAGGACCTTTGAGGGGGGAGGGGAAAACATTCAGTACTTC | CASRTFEGGGENIQYF
TRBJ1-4 | TRBV30 | TRBD1 | - | TGTGCCTGGAGGCCAGGGGGCTGGAATAATGAAAAACTGTTTTTT | CAWRPGGWNNEKLFF
TRBJ1-3 | TRBV6-5 | - | - | TGTGCCAGCAGTTACTCGAATCAGGGTAACACCATATATTTT | CASSYSNQGNTIYF
TRBJ1-2 | TRBV25-1 | TRBD1 | - | TGTGCCAGCAGTGAATACGACCAGGGGGCAAGCGGCTACACCTTC | CASSEYDQGASGYTF
TRBJ2-1 | TRBV19 | - | once | TGTGCCAGTAGTTCCCGGTGGGGGCTAGGTACCTACAATGAGCAGTTCTTC | CASSSRWGLGTYNEQFF
TRBJ2-3 | TRBV5-1 | - | - | TGCGCCAGCAGCGAAACAGGGAACGCAGATACGCAGTATTTT | CASSETGNADTQYF
TRBJ1-6 | TRBV2 | TRBD1 | - | TGTGCCAGCAGAGGGCAGGGGGCGTATAATTCACCCCTCCACTTT | CASRGQGAYNSPLHF
TRBJ2-3 | TRBV15 | TRBD2 | - | TGTGCCACCAGCAGAGATTTAGGGAGGGCAGAAGATACGCAGTATTTT | CATSRDLGRAEDTQYF
TRBJ1-1 | TRBV18 | - | few | TGTGCCAGCTCACCACTGGGGGGTAGGGCTGAAGCTTTCTTT | CASSPLGGRAEAFF
TRBJ1-2 | TRBV7-2 | TRBD1 | - | TGTGCCAGCAGCTTCCGGGACAGGGGTAGCTATGGCTACACCTTC | CASSFRDRGSYGYTF
TRBJ2-1 | TRBV24-1 | TRBD2 | - | TGTGCCACCAGTGACGGGAGGGCTTACAATGAGCAGTTCTTC | CATSDGRAYNEQFF
TRBJ2-7 | TRBV12-2 | - | many | TGTGCAAGTCGTGGCCCTCTCAGCTCCTACGAGCAGTACTTC | CASRGPLSSYEQYF
TRBJ1-4 | TRBV6-2/TRBV6-3 | - | - | TGTGCCAGCAGACCTACAGGAAGATGGGAAAAACTGTTTTTT | CASRPTGRWEKLFF
TRBJ1-3 | TRBV30 | - | - | TGTGCCTGGAGTGTGGGGCAGTCGCCTGGAAACACCATATATTTT | CAWSVGQSPGNTIYF
TRBJ1-3 | TRBV7-8 | TRBD1 | - | TGTGCCAGCAGCTTAGCTCAGGGGGACACCATATATTTT | CASSLAQGDTIYF
TRBJ1-2 | TRBV3-1/TRBV3-2 | TRBD1 | - | TGTGCCAGCAGCCAACGACAGGGCCGGTATGGCTACACCTTC | CASSQRQGRYGYTF
TRBJ2-1 | TRBV6-5 | TRBD2 | - | TGTGCCAGCAGTTACTCGGGGACTAGAATCGATGAGCAGTTCTTC | CASSYSGTRIDEQFF
TRBJ1-2 | TRBV6-6 | - | - | TGTGCCAGCAGCCAAGGGAGGGGCGTCGGTGGCTACACCTTC | CASSQGRGVGGYTF
TRBJ1-6 | TRBV10-2 | TRBD1 | - | TGCGCCCAGGACAGGGGAGGTTCCTATAATTCACCCCTCCACTTT | CAQDRGGSYNSPLHF
TRBJ1-2 | TRBV6-5 | TRBD1 | - | TGTGCCAGCAGCCTGGGACAGTACTATGGCTACACCTTC | CASSLGQYYGYTF